These 8 T cell receptor beta chains were sequenced from one sample in a study of response to subunit inactivated influenza vaccine. TCRdb used MiXCR to reprocess the RT-PCR reads, holding one entry per CDR3 protein. In the table there are a few hundred thousand distinct CDR3 sequences, 14% of which are singletons. Sequenced here: PBMCs from blood, sampled 11 to 12 days after vaccination. These receptors were obtained from a man aged 50-60 years who received an inactivated influenza vaccine.

This clonotype was observed a few times. The rearrangement links TRBV2 to TRBJ2-5; D uncertain. This CDR3 region has 15 residues. Trimming stripped 2 bases from V and 2 bases from J, with 12 bases between. Germline CDR1 and CDR2: SNHLY and FYNNEI. In DNA, the CDR3 is TGTGCCAGCAGTGAACTGGAACAGACGCAAGAGACCCAGTACTTC. Its translation: CASSELEQTQETQYF.

This clonotype has a handful of counts. The chain employs TRBV6-2 or TRBV6-3 and TRBJ2-7; 7 bases fit TRBD1. The germline V gene encodes CDR1 MNHEY and CDR2 SVGEGT. The V gene end was trimmed by 6 bases and the J gene end by 4 bases; junction bases not matched to a gene: 12. The CDR3 runs to 15 residues. The chain's CDR3 is CASRNRPGQMYEQYF. Here the CDR3 DNA reads TGTGCCAGCAGAAACCGACCGGGACAGATGTACGAGCAGTACTTC.

This clonotype was seen only a few times. This rearrangement joins TRBV24-1 to TRBJ2-5; no clear D. CDR3 length: 14 residues. Germline V gene sequence: CDR1 KGHDR, CDR2 SFDVKD. V was trimmed by 4 bases and J by 5 bases, leaving 13 bases between them. The CDR3 here is CATSDPGRIETQYF. CDR3 sequence (DNA): TGTGCCACCAGTGACCCCGGCAGGATTGAGACCCAGTACTTC.

This sequence joins TRBV5-1 and TRBJ2-7; D could derive from TRBD1 or TRBD2 (7 bases each). V was trimmed by 7 bases and J by 2 bases, leaving 13 bases between them. This CDR3 region has 13 residues. Looked up from germline, CDR1 is SGHRS and CDR2 is YFSETQ. The CDR3 bases are TGCGCCAGCGGGGGGGGGACAGCCTACGAGCAGTACTTC. Protein product: CASGGGTAYEQYF.

This clonotype was seen more than once but under ten times. CDR3 sequence (DNA): TGTGCCAGTAGTATTGGGGGAACGGGGAACTATGGCTACACCTTC. Encoded protein: CASSIGGTGNYGYTF. The chain combines TRBV19 with TRBJ1-2; a weak D match, TRBD1 (5 bases). The CDR3 is 15 amino acids. The germline V gene encodes CDR1 LNHDA and CDR2 SQIVND (reference sequence). Trimming removed 3 bases at V and 2 bases at J, with 13 bases between. Supplemented by reference TRBV19 and TRBJ1-2, the full variable domain reads DGGITQSPKYLFRKEGQNVTLSCEQNLNHDAMYWYRQDPGQGLRLIYYSQIVNDFQKGDIAEGYSVSREKKESFPLTVTSAQKNPTAFYLCASSIGGTGNYGYTFGSGTRLTVV.

With regard to this clonotype: The junction departs from the called germline gene at one end, perhaps through a read error. V is TRBV9 and J is TRBJ1-2, with a tentative D call TRBD1 (6 bases). The CDR3 loop spans 15 amino acids. In germline, CDR1 is SGDLS, CDR2 YYNGEE. CDR3 sequence reads: CASSLTSDRRYGYTF. The CDR3 DNA sequence: TGTGCCAGCAGTCTGACCAGTGACAGGCGGTATGGGTACACCTTC.

This clonotype was recorded a few times. This rearrangement joins TRBV5-1 to TRBJ2-5; 9 bases are a match to TRBD1. CDR3 length: 15 residues. The V gene end was trimmed by 3 bases and the J gene end by 4 bases; junction bases not matched to a gene: 7. Germline V gives CDR1 SGHRS, CDR2 YFSETQ. The CDR3 bases are TGCGCCAGCAGCTCCTCGACAGGGGGTGGAGAGACCCAGTACTTC. Its protein is CASSSSTGGGETQYF.

The chain joins TRBV20-1 to TRBJ2-3; D is ambiguous. The V end was cut by 0 bases, the J end by 5 bases, with 12 bases between. The germline V gene encodes CDR1 DFQATT and CDR2 SNEGSKA (reference sequence). The CDR3 has 14 residues. The CDR3 loop reads CSAREVGFGDTQYF. CDR3 sequence (DNA): TGCAGTGCTAGAGAGGTGGGGTTCGGAGATACGCAGTATTTT.